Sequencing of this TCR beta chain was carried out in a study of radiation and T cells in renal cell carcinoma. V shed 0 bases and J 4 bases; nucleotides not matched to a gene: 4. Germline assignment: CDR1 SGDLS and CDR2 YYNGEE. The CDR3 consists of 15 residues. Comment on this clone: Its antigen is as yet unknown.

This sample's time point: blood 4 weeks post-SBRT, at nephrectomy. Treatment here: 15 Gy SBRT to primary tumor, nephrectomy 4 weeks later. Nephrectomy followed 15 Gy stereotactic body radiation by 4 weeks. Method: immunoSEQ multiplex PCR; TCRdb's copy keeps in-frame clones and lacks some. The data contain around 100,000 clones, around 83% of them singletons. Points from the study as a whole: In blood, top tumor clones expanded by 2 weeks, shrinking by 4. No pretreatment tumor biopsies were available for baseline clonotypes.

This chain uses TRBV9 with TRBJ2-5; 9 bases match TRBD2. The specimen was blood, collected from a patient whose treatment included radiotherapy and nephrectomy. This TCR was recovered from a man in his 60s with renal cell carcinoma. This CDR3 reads CASSVGIAGAETQYF. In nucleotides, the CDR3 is TGTGCCAGCAGCGTAGGGATAGCGGGAGCAGAGACCCAGTACTTC. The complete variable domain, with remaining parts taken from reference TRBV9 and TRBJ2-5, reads DSGVTQTPKHLITATGQRVTLRCSPRSGDLSVYWYQQSLDQGLQFLIQYYNGEERAKGNILERFSAQQFPDLHSELNLSSLELGDSALYFCASSVGIAGAETQYFGPGTRLLVL.